Following are 12 T cell receptor beta chains from one sample sequenced in a study of intratumoral heterogeneity in liver cancer. Tumour samples came from separate, distinct regions of the hepatocellular carcinoma nodule. Sequenced by immunoSEQ multiplex PCR; TCRdb stores in-frame clones only, minus some. Of about 6,200 clones listed, around 71% are singletons. Sample: tumor tissue, taken before any cancer treatment. Source of these receptors: a woman in her sixties or seventies with hepatocellular carcinoma.

This clone was seen a few times. A junction end diverges from the germline sequence, so it may reflect a read error. This chain uses TRBV29-1 with TRBJ1-2, with D perhaps matching TRBD1 (5 bases). The length of the CDR3 is 11 residues. From germline, CDR1 is SQVTM and CDR2 ANQGSEA. The CDR3 protein is CSVEVVRGRIF. In DNA form, the CDR3 reads TGCAGCGTTGAAGTGGTACGGGGACGGATCTTC.

The chain has TRBV18 and TRBJ1-1; D not certain. Germline V gene lookup returns CDR1 KGHSH and CDR2 LQKENI. The CDR3 extends over 13 amino acids. Trimming pared 5 bases from V and 4 bases from J, leaving 11 bases between. CDR3: CASSGGVGTEAFF. The CDR3, as DNA: TGTGCCAGCTCAGGCGGAGTGGGCACTGAAGCTTTCTTT.

J is TRBJ2-3 and V is TRBV11-3, with 12 bases identical to TRBD2. CDR1 is SGHNT and CDR2 is YENEEA in the germline V gene. The CDR3 length is 16 residues. V gave up 5 bases and J gave up 2 bases; unmatched junction bases: 5. Here the CDR3 DNA reads TGTGCCAGCAGCCCGGGGACTAGCGGGCTCACAGATACGCAGTATTTT. This sequence encodes CASSPGTSGLTDTQYF.

V usage is TRBV7-6 and J usage is TRBJ2-1, with 10 bases lining up with TRBD1. Germline V CDR1 and CDR2: SGHVS, FNYEAQ. V lost 4 bases to trimming and J lost 2 bases; unmatched junction nucleotides: 8. The CDR3 is made up of 17 amino acids. The CDR3 reads CASSSSGTGETYNEQFF. The CDR3 coding sequence is TGTGCCAGCAGCTCTTCCGGGACAGGGGAAACCTACAATGAGCAGTTCTTC.

This clone was counted a few times. The chain employs TRBV19 and TRBJ2-7, with TRBD1 matching over 9 bases. CDR3 length: 14 amino acids. Germline lookup yields CDR1 LNHDA and CDR2 SQIVND (reference sequence). Trimming removed 6 bases from V and 2 bases from J; junction bases left unmatched: 5. CDR3 DNA: TGTGCCAGTAGACCGACAGGGGGGGCCTACGAGCAGTACTTC. This gives the protein CASRPTGGAYEQYF. The full variable domain, completed using reference TRBV19 and TRBJ2-7, is DGGITQSPKYLFRKEGQNVTLSCEQNLNHDAMYWYRQDPGQGLRLIYYSQIVNDFQKGDIAEGYSVSREKKESFPLTVTSAQKNPTAFYLCASRPTGGAYEQYFGPGTRLTVT.

The V gene is TRBV7-9, the J gene TRBJ2-5, with D perhaps TRBD1 or TRBD2 (6 bases each). This CDR3 is 16 amino acids long. Germline CDR1 SEHNR, CDR2 FQNEAQ (reference sequence). V was cut by 1 base and J by 2 bases, with 14 bases left in between. The CDR3 region is CASSLVGGPVQETQYF. In DNA form, the CDR3 reads TGTGCCAGCAGCTTAGTCGGGGGCCCGGTTCAAGAGACCCAGTACTTC.

The DNA of the CDR3 is TGTGCCAGCTCACCGGCGTTAGCGGGGACAACTGGAGAGACCCAGTACTTC. Its translation is CASSPALAGTTGETQYF. The chain uses TRBV18 and TRBJ2-5, with 8 bases that match TRBD2. CDR1 is KGHSH, CDR2 LQKENI, per germline. The V and J ends lost 3 bases and 4 bases, in that order; junction bases with no gene match: 13. CDR3 length: 17 amino acids.

The chain recombines TRBV6-5 with TRBJ1-3; 7 bases align to TRBD1. Unmatched junction bases numbered 2, after V lost 5 bases and J lost 4 bases. Germline CDR1 MNHEY, CDR2 SVGAGI. CDR3 size: 13 residues. CDR3 DNA sequence: TGTGCCAGCAGTAGACAGGGAGGAAACACCATATATTTT. This codes for CASSRQGGNTIYF.

The chain has TRBV28 and TRBJ2-4, with TRBD2 as a possible D gene (5 bases). Germline-derived CDR1 and CDR2 are MDHEN and SYDVKM. This CDR3 comprises 14 residues. The V end was cut by 6 bases, the J end by 1 base, with 10 bases between. This CDR3 is CASRIGGAKNIQYF. The CDR3 DNA reads TGTGCCAGCAGAATCGGAGGCGCCAAAAACATTCAGTACTTC.

The chain uses TRBV2 and TRBJ1-1; a possible D gene is TRBD1 (5 bases). Trimming pared 2 bases from V and 0 bases from J, leaving 10 bases between. The CDR3 length is 15 residues. Germline-derived CDR1 and CDR2 are SNHLY and FYNNEI. Here the CDR3 reads CASSERPDMNTEAFF. CDR3 bases: TGTGCCAGCAGTGAAAGGCCGGACATGAACACTGAAGCTTTCTTT.

The rearrangement links TRBV5-1 to TRBJ1-2, with D maybe TRBD1 (5 bases). Looked up from germline, CDR1 is SGHRS and CDR2 is YFSETQ. Trimming removed 4 bases at V and 1 base at J, with 8 bases between. The CDR3 extends over 13 amino acids. CDR3 DNA: TGCGCCAGCAGCACAGACAGTAACTATGGCTACACCTTC. It codes for CASSTDSNYGYTF.

The rearrangement joins TRBV5-4 to TRBJ2-1; 10 nucleotides align to TRBD1. The junction had 9 bases not matched to a gene; V was cut back by 2 bases and J by 7 bases. Germline V gene lookup returns CDR1 SGHNT and CDR2 YYREEE (reference sequence). This CDR3 has 16 residues. CDR3 DNA sequence: TGTGCCAGCAGCTTTTTCACTCGACAGGGGGCTAATGAGCAGTTCTTC. Its protein product is CASSFFTRQGANEQFF.